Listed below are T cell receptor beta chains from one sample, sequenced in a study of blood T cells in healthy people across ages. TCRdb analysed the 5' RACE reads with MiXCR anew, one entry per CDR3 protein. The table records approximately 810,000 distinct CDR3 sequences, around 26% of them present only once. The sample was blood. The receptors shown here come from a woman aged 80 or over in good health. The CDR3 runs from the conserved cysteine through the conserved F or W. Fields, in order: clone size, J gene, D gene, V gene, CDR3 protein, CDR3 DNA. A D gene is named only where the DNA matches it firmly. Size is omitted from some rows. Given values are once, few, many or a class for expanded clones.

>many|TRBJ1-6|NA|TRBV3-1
CASSQGPGSPLHF
TGTGCCAGCAGCCAAGGACCCGGGTCACCCCTCCACTTT
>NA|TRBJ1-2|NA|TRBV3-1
CASSQVGTGKGYGYTF
TGTGCCAGCAGCCAAGTAGGAACAGGGAAGGGCTATGGCTACACCTTC
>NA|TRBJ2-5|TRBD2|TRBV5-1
CASSVTSGTETQYF
TGCGCCAGCAGCGTGACTAGCGGTACGGAGACCCAGTACTTC
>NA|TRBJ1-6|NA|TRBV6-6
CASRGWDNSPLHF
TGTGCCAGCAGGGGGTGGGATAATTCACCCCTCCACTTT
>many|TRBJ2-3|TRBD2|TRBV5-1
CASSAGTSGGVNTDTQYF
TGCGCCAGCAGCGCCGGGACTAGCGGGGGGGTGAACACAGATACGCAGTATTTT
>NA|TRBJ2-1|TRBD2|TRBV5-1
CASSLGSGGSQSSYNEQFF
TGCGCCAGCAGCTTGGGTAGCGGGGGGTCCCAGAGCTCCTACAATGAGCAGTTCTTC
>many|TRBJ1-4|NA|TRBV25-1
CASRDSTNEKLFF
TGTGCCAGCAGGGACAGTACTAATGAAAAACTGTTTTTT
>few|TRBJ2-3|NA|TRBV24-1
CAASDLTQGFGTDTQYF
TGTGCCGCCAGTGATTTGACACAGGGATTCGGCACAGATACGCAGTATTTT
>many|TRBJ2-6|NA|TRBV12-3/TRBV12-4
CASRGRDRGGNSGANVLTF
TGTGCCAGCAGAGGGCGGGACAGAGGGGGGAACTCTGGGGCCAACGTCCTGACTTTC
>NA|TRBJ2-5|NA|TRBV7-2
CASSASSTQYF
TGTGCCAGCAGCGCCTCGTCCACCCAGTACTTC
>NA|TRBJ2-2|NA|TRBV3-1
CASSQNPGELFF
TGTGCCAGCAGCCAAAACCCCGGGGAGCTGTTTTTT
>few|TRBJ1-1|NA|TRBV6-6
CASSQGINTEAFF
TGTGCCAGCAGCCAGGGCATTAACACTGAAGCTTTCTTT
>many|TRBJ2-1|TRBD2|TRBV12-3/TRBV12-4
CASSRPSGGPGNEQFF
TGTGCCAGCAGTAGACCGTCGGGGGGGCCGGGCAATGAGCAGTTCTTC
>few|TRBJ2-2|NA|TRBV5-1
CASGGTVNTGELFF
TGCGCCAGCGGCGGGACAGTTAACACCGGGGAGCTGTTTTTT
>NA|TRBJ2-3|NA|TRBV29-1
CSVEAFRDPTDTQYF
TGCAGCGTTGAAGCCTTCCGGGACCCCACAGATACGCAGTATTTT
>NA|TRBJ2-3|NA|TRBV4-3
CASSSRQDPDTQYF
TGCGCCAGCAGCTCCCGACAGGACCCAGATACGCAGTATTTT
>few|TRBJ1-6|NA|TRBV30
CAWGDELLHF
TGTGCCTGGGGGGACGAGCTACTCCACTTT